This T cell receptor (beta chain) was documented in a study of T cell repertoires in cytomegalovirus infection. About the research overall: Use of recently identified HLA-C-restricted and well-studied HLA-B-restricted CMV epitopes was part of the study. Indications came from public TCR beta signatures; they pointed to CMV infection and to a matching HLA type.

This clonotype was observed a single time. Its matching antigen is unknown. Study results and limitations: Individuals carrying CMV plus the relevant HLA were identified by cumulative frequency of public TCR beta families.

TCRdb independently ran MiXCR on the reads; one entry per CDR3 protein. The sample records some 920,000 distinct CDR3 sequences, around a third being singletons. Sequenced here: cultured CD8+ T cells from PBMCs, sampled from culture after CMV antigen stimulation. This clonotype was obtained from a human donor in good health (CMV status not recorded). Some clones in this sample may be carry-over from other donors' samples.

CDR3 sequence reads: CASSLVTGPDAEQYF. The CDR3 DNA sequence: TGCGCCAGCAGCTTGGTTACAGGCCCCGACGCCGAGCAGTACTTC. This chain uses TRBV5-1 with TRBJ2-7, with TRBD1 as a possible D gene (5 bases). Trimming shortened V by 0 bases and J by 6 bases, and 16 bases separated the two germline ends. Germline V gives CDR1 SGHRS, CDR2 YFSETQ. The CDR3 contains 15 residues.